Listed below are T cell receptor beta chains from one sample, sequenced in a study of radiotherapy plus CTLA-4 blockade in lung cancer. The protocol was immunoSEQ multiplex PCR, while the TCRdb copy is restricted to in-frame clones and leaves out a portion. The sample consists of about 14,000 clones, over 75% of them appearing once. Sample: peripheral blood, taken from a patient treated with radiotherapy plus ipilimumab. The receptors were gathered from a human donor with non-small cell lung cancer that progressed on radiotherapy plus ipilimumab. Some clones in this sample may be carry-over from other donors' samples. Both conserved end residues are part of each CDR3. Fields, in order: J gene, V gene, D gene, clone size, CDR3 DNA, CDR3 protein. The D gene is left open where the match is weak. Where a row states a size, it is once, few, many or the class of an expanded clone; other rows omit it.

>TRBJ1-2|TRBV5-1|NA|few
TGCGCCAGCAGCCCCCTCCGGGGGGAGAATGGTGGCTACACCTTC
CASSPLRGENGGYTF
>TRBJ2-1|TRBV19|NA|NA
TGTGCCAGTAGAAGGGGCTCCTACAATGAGCAGTTCTTC
CASRRGSYNEQFF
>TRBJ1-2|TRBV11-2|NA|NA
TGTGCCAGCAGTCCGCCGGTTCAGGGCGGCGGCTACACCTTC
CASSPPVQGGGYTF
>TRBJ1-2|TRBV27|TRBD1|NA
TGTGCCAGCAGTTCAGGGACAGGGACTAACTATGGCTACACCTTC
CASSSGTGTNYGYTF
>TRBJ2-2|TRBV6-6|TRBD2|NA
TGTGCCAGCAGTTTCGGCGGGGGCGGGGAGCTGTTTTTT
CASSFGGGGELFF
>TRBJ2-1|TRBV11-2|TRBD2|NA
TGTGCCAGCAGCTTAGCCTCCGGACTAGCGTGGTTTTCCTACAATGAGCAGTTCTTC
CASSLASGLAWFSYNEQFF
>TRBJ1-2|TRBV5-6|TRBD1|NA
TGTGCCAGCAGCTTGGGGGGACAGGGGTCTCCCTATGGCTACACCTTC
CASSLGGQGSPYGYTF
>TRBJ1-2|TRBV5-1|TRBD1|NA
TGCGCCAGCAGCTTGGACGGACAGGGACCCGACGGCTACACCTTC
CASSLDGQGPDGYTF
>TRBJ2-1|TRBV7-2|NA|NA
TGTGCCAGCAGCTTTAGGGGTCCCTACAATGAGCAGTTCTTC
CASSFRGPYNEQFF
>TRBJ2-6|TRBV5-1|NA|NA
TGCGCCAGCAGCCAAGATCGGTCTGGGGCCAACGTCCTGACTTTC
CASSQDRSGANVLTF
>TRBJ2-2|TRBV5-1|TRBD2|NA
TGCGCCAGCAGCTTGCGGCGGGAGGGCGCGGAGCTGTTTTTT
CASSLRREGAELFF
>TRBJ1-2|TRBV7-9|NA|NA
TGTGCCAGCAGCTTAGCGGAGTCCAGCTATGGCTACACCTTC
CASSLAESSYGYTF